The 26 T cell receptor beta chains below were found in one sample sequenced in a study of blood T cell repertoires in COVID-19. Measured with immunoSEQ multiplex PCR; TCRdb has only the in-frame clones, and not every one. This repertoire shows roughly 140,000 clones, over 65% found once; its top ten account for 2.2%. The material sequenced was peripheral blood. The receptors here all came from a man in his sixties or seventies with acute or convalescent COVID-19.

The rearrangement joins TRBV29-1 to TRBJ1-2, with 12 bases identical to TRBD1. Germline V CDR1 and CDR2: SQVTM, ANQGSEA. CDR3 length equals 16 residues. The trim removed 3 bases at V and 2 bases at J, leaving 7 bases unmatched. DNA for the CDR3: TGCAGCGTTGACTCCGGGGGACAGGGGGCAAACTATGGCTACACCTTC. Translating it yields CSVDSGGQGANYGYTF.

The CDR3 spells CAWSYGGSNTEAFF. In DNA, the CDR3 is TGTGCCTGGAGTTACGGGGGATCGAACACTGAAGCTTTCTTT. The J gene is TRBJ1-1, the V gene TRBV30, with D possibly TRBD1 on 5 matching bases. Germline V gives CDR1 GTSNPN, CDR2 SVGIG (reference sequence). The V end was cut by 2 bases, the J end by 1 base, with 11 bases between. The CDR3 is made up of 14 amino acids. Complete variable domain (other parts from reference TRBV30 and TRBJ1-1): SQTIHQWPATLVQPVGSPLSLECTVEGTSNPNLYWYRQAAGRGLQLLFYSVGIGQISSEVPQNLSASRPQDRQFILSSKKLLLSDSGFYLCAWSYGGSNTEAFFGQGTRLTVV.

The chain employs TRBV6-9 and TRBJ2-5; 7 positions match TRBD1. Germline V gives CDR1 MNHGY, CDR2 SVAAGI. CDR3 length: 15 residues. After removal of 4 bases from V and 3 bases from J, the junction contained 8 bases not matched to a gene. The CDR3 region has the DNA TGTGCCAGCAGTTCGACCGGGACAGCAAAAGAGACCCAGTACTTC. Amino acid sequence: CASSSTGTAKETQYF.

This sequence joins TRBV5-6 and TRBJ1-2; no reliable D call. There are 12 residues in the CDR3. Germline CDR1 reads SGHDT; CDR2 reads YYEEEE. V lost 3 bases and J lost 1, with 4 bases in between. CDR3 protein: CASSSYNYGYTF. CDR3 in DNA: TGTGCCAGCAGCTCTTATAACTATGGCTACACCTTC. Drawing the rest from reference TRBV5-6 and TRBJ1-2, the complete variable domain is DAGVTQSPTHLIKTRGQQVTLRCSPKSGHDTVSWYQQALGQGPQFIFQYYEEEERQRGNFPDRFSGHQFPNYSSELNVNALLLGDSALYLCASSSYNYGYTFGSGTRLTVV.

The chain joins TRBV9 to TRBJ1-4, with D tentatively TRBD1 (5 bases). This CDR3 contains 14 residues. Trimming pared 4 bases from V and 7 bases from J, leaving 14 bases between. Germline V gives CDR1 SGDLS, CDR2 YYNGEE. CDR3 region: CASSLGVEGEKLFF. The CDR3 bases are TGTGCCAGCAGCTTAGGGGTCGAGGGTGAAAAACTGTTTTTT.

This chain uses TRBV29-1 with TRBJ2-2, with D unclear. The CDR3 covers 11 residues. Trimming cost V 7 bases and J 5 bases, with 8 bases left between them. CDR1 is SQVTM and CDR2 is ANQGSEA in the germline V gene. CDR3 nucleotides: TGCAGCGCAGAGGAAACCGGGGAGCTGTTTTTT. It codes for CSAEETGELFF.

In its sample, this clone was seen once. The chain employs TRBV15 and TRBJ1-1; D unresolved. Trimming shortened V by 0 bases and J by 4 bases, and 9 bases separated the two germline ends. Germline V CDR1 and CDR2: LNHNV, YYDKDF (reference sequence). The CDR3 has 14 amino acids. The CDR3, as DNA: TGTGCCACCAGCAGAGATAGAGTAGTCACTGAAGCTTTCTTT. Its translation: CATSRDRVVTEAFF.

The V and J genes are TRBV19 and TRBJ1-2; 7 nucleotides line up with TRBD1. The germline CDR1 and CDR2 sequences are LNHDA and SQIVND (reference sequence). CDR3 size: 16 residues. The V and J ends lost 4 bases and 4 bases, in that order; junction bases with no gene match: 12. CDR3 loop: CASSKATTGTVYGYTF. The CDR3 nucleotides are TGTGCCAGTAGTAAAGCAACTACCGGGACAGTCTATGGCTACACCTTC.

The sample holds a few counts of this clone. V and J are TRBV24-1 and TRBJ2-2, with 12 bases identical to TRBD1. The CDR3 totals 16 residues. Germline V gene lookup returns CDR1 KGHDR and CDR2 SFDVKD. V was clipped by 3 bases and J by 5 bases; unmatched bases: 3. The CDR3 protein is CATSDAGQGATGELFF. In DNA, the CDR3 is TGTGCCACCAGTGATGCGGGACAGGGGGCGACCGGGGAGCTGTTTTTT.

This CDR3 is CSAGTGGTDQPQHF. The CDR3, as DNA: TGCAGCGCCGGGACAGGGGGCACCGATCAGCCCCAGCATTTT. The rearrangement uses TRBV29-1 and TRBJ1-5; 12 nucleotides agree with TRBD1. The CDR3 sequence is 14 residues long. From germline, CDR1 is SQVTM and CDR2 ANQGSEA. V trimming: 7 bases; J trimming: 5 bases; junction bases outside the gene matches: 6.

The CDR3 region has the DNA TGTGCCAGCAGCCGAAGATCTACGATAAGGACAGGCGGAACAGATACGCAGTATTTT. Amino acids: CASSRRSTIRTGGTDTQYF. The V and J genes are TRBV3-1 (or the pseudogene TRBV3-2) and TRBJ2-3; 7 nucleotides match TRBD1. Looked up from germline, CDR1 is LGHDT and CDR2 is YNNKEL (reference sequence). The junction had 19 bases not matched to a gene; V was cut back by 4 bases and J by 3 bases. CDR3 size: 19 residues.

The chain joins TRBV5-1 to TRBJ2-2; possibly TRBD1 for D (6 bases). Germline lookup yields CDR1 SGHRS and CDR2 YFSETQ. CDR3 length equals 16 residues. Trimming removed 3 bases at V and 2 bases at J, with 14 bases between. Here the CDR3 reads CASSSTGTLNTGELFF. CDR3 in DNA: TGCGCCAGCAGCTCGACCGGGACACTTAACACCGGGGAGCTGTTTTTT.

V and J are TRBV2 and TRBJ2-5; TRBD2 aligns across 7 bases. This CDR3 is built from 11 residues. Germline assignment: CDR1 SNHLY and CDR2 FYNNEI. CDR3 sequence reads: CASRGEETQYF. The CDR3, as DNA: TGTGCTAGCCGGGGGGAAGAGACCCAGTACTTC.

The genes are TRBV28 and TRBJ2-2; D is unclear. The CDR3 is made up of 13 amino acids. The germline V gene has CDR1 MDHEN and CDR2 SYDVKM. Trimming stripped 1 base from V and 9 bases from J, with 9 bases between. CDR3 amino acids: CASSLSSRRELFF. For the CDR3, the DNA is TGTGCCAGCAGTTTATCCTCTAGGCGGGAGCTGTTTTTT. The whole variable domain, filled in from reference TRBV28 and TRBJ2-2, reads DVKVTQSSRYLVKRTGEKVFLECVQDMDHENMFWYRQDPGLGLRLIYFSYDVKMKEKGDIPEGYSVSREKKERFSLILESASTNQTSMYLCASSLSSRRELFFGEGSRLTVL.

The chain has TRBV19 and TRBJ2-1; possibly TRBD1 for D (5 bases). V was shortened by 5 bases and J by 0 bases, with 14 bases between the two germline ends. Germline CDR1 LNHDA, CDR2 SQIVND (reference sequence). This CDR3 spans 16 amino acids. Here the CDR3 reads CASSLRRTSSYNEQFF. In DNA, the CDR3 is TGTGCCAGTAGTCTCCGGCGGACAAGCTCCTACAATGAGCAGTTCTTC.

In this sample, this clone turned up a few times. This chain joins TRBV2 and TRBJ2-2; 10 nucleotides match TRBD1. The CDR3 runs to 15 residues. J gave up 4 bases and V 6 bases, and 5 bases lay outside the gene matches. Looked up from germline, CDR1 is SNHLY and CDR2 is FYNNEI. The CDR3 nucleotides are TGTGCCAGCAGGAGGGGGACAGGGGTCACCGGGGAGCTGTTTTTT. Its translation is CASRRGTGVTGELFF. The complete variable domain, with remaining parts taken from reference TRBV2 and TRBJ2-2, reads EPEVTQTPSHQVTQMGQEVILRCVPISNHLYFYWYRQILGQKVEFLVSFYNNEISEKSEIFDDQFSVERPDGSNFTLKIRSTKLEDSAMYFCASRRGTGVTGELFFGEGSRLTVL.

The chain employs TRBV7-2 and TRBJ2-6; D perhaps matches TRBD2 (5 bases). CDR1 and CDR2 (germline): SGHTA, FQGNSA. The V gene lost 5 bases and the J gene lost 1 base, with 15 bases spanning the gap. The CDR3 is 17 residues long. CDR3 residues: CASSETTGISGANVLTF. DNA for the CDR3: TGTGCCAGCAGCGAAACTACGGGGATTTCTGGGGCCAACGTCCTGACTTTC. Supplemented by reference TRBV7-2 and TRBJ2-6, the full variable domain reads GAGVSQSPSNKVTEKGKDVELRCDPISGHTALYWYRQSLGQGLEFLIYFQGNSAPDKSGLPSDRFSAERTGGSVSTLTIQRTQQEDSAVYLCASSETTGISGANVLTFGAGSRLTVL.

V is TRBV28 and J is TRBJ2-5, with 12 bases that match TRBD1. Germline CDR1 is MDHEN and CDR2 is SYDVKM. The CDR3 spans 16 residues. The J segment lost 4 bases and the V segment lost 2 bases, leaving 5 bases of the junction unmatched. CDR3 in DNA: TGTGCCAGCAGTTTACCGGGACAGGGGGCTGGAGAGACCCAGTACTTC. Protein: CASSLPGQGAGETQYF. The full variable domain, with the rest looked up from reference TRBV28 and TRBJ2-5, is DVKVTQSSRYLVKRTGEKVFLECVQDMDHENMFWYRQDPGLGLRLIYFSYDVKMKEKGDIPEGYSVSREKKERFSLILESASTNQTSMYLCASSLPGQGAGETQYFGPGTRLLVL.

This clone was seen once. The rearrangement links TRBV14 to TRBJ1-2; no firm D call. Germline V gene sequence: CDR1 SGHDN, CDR2 FVKESK. This CDR3 has 15 amino acids. V was cut by 0 bases and J by 4 bases, with 12 bases left in between. CDR3 amino acids: CASSQDRLRIYGYTF. The DNA of the CDR3 is TGTGCCAGCAGCCAAGACAGATTGCGGATCTATGGCTACACCTTC. The full variable domain, rest sourced from reference TRBV14 and TRBJ1-2, is EAGVTQFPSHSVIEKGQTVTLRCDPISGHDNLYWYRRVMGKEIKFLLHFVKESKQDESGMPNNRFLAERTGGTYSTLKVQPAELEDSGVYFCASSQDRLRIYGYTFGSGTRLTVV.

The V and J genes are TRBV9 and TRBJ1-1; D is perhaps TRBD1 (6 bases). CDR3 length equals 16 residues. CDR1 is SGDLS and CDR2 is YYNGEE in the germline V gene. V shed 0 bases and J shed 2 bases, with 14 bases lying between them. CDR3 in DNA: TGTGCCAGCAGCGTAGGGCCGGGACACCTAAACACTGAAGCTTTCTTT. Its protein product is CASSVGPGHLNTEAFF.

The chain employs TRBV2 and TRBJ1-4; D ambiguous. This CDR3 has 15 residues. Germline assignment: CDR1 SNHLY and CDR2 FYNNEI. Trimming stripped 1 base from V and 5 bases from J, with 11 bases between. The CDR3 DNA reads as TGTGCCAGCAGTGAAGGACAATCCCCAAATGAAAAACTGTTTTTT. Protein sequence: CASSEGQSPNEKLFF.

The rearrangement links TRBV25-1 to TRBJ1-2, with no clear D. The CDR3 is made up of 14 amino acids. Trimming removed 4 bases from V and 3 bases from J, with 12 bases in between. Germline values: CDR1 MGHDK, CDR2 SYGVNS. The CDR3 DNA sequence: TGTGCCAGCAGTGGAGGAGAACTTTACTATGGCTACACCTTC. It translates to CASSGGELYYGYTF.

The CDR3 spells CASSERQSNYGYTF. The CDR3 DNA is TGTGCCAGCAGTGAGAGACAGTCCAACTATGGCTACACCTTC. The chain combines TRBV2 with TRBJ1-2, with D possibly matching TRBD1 (5 bases). This CDR3 has 14 amino acids. Germline lookup yields CDR1 SNHLY and CDR2 FYNNEI. The V end lost 3 bases, the J end lost 2 bases, and 10 bases lay between the germline ends.

This chain links TRBV15 with TRBJ2-7; TRBD2 matches 9 bases. CDR1 is LNHNV, CDR2 YYDKDF, per germline (reference sequence). V shed 0 bases and J 1 base; nucleotides not matched to a gene: 7. The CDR3 has 17 amino acids. The CDR3 spells CATSRELASGTSYEQYF. CDR3 DNA: TGTGCCACCAGCAGAGAATTGGCTAGCGGGACGTCCTACGAGCAGTACTTC.

The chain recombines TRBV6-6 with TRBJ1-1, with a possible D match to TRBD1 (6 bases). Trimming cost V 7 bases and J 5 bases, with 17 bases left between them. Germline V gives CDR1 MNHNY, CDR2 SVGAGI (reference sequence). The CDR3 totals 14 residues. Written as DNA, the CDR3 is TGTGCCAGCACCATAGAGGGGGAGTGGACTGAAGCTTTCTTT. Its translation: CASTIEGEWTEAFF.

The rearrangement uses TRBV2 and TRBJ2-1; a weak D match, TRBD2 (5 bases). V was shortened by 6 bases and J by 5 bases, with 11 bases between the two germline ends. This CDR3 contains 13 residues. Germline values: CDR1 SNHLY, CDR2 FYNNEI. CDR3 loop: CASSRGPHNEQFF. DNA for the CDR3: TGTGCCAGCAGCCGCGGGCCACACAATGAGCAGTTCTTC.